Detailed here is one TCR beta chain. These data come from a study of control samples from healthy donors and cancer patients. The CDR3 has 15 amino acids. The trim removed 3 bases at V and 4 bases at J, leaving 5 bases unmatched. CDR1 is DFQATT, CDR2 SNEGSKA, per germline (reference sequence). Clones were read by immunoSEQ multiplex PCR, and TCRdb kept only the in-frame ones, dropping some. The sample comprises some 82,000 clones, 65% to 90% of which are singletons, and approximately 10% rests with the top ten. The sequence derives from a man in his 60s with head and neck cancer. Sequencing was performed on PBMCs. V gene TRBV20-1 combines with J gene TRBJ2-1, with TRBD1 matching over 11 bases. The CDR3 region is CSASPGQGAYNEQFF. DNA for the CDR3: TGCAGTGCTAGTCCCGGACAGGGGGCATACAATGAGCAGTTCTTC.